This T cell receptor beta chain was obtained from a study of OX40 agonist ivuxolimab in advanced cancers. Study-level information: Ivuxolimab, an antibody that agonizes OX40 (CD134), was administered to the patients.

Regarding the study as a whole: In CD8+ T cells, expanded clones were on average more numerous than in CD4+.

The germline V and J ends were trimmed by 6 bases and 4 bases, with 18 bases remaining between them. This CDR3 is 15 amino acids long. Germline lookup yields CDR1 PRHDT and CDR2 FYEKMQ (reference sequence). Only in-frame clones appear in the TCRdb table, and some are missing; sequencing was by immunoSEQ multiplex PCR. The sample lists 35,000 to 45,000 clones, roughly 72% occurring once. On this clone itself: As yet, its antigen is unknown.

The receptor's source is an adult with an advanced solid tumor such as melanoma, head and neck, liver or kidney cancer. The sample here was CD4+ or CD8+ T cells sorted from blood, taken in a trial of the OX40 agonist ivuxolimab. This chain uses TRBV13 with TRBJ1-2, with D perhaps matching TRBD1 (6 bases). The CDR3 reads CASRSAGEGVYGYTF. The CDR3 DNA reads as TGTGCCAGCAGATCGGCCGGGGAGGGGGTCTATGGCTACACCTTC.